This T cell receptor beta chain was captured by sequencing in a study of response to subunit inactivated influenza vaccine. Regarding the study as a whole: Authors suggested few new T cells are recruited by each seasonal influenza vaccination.

This CDR3 is 15 amino acids long. Per germline, CDR1 MNHNS and CDR2 SASEGT. Trimming shortened V by 7 bases and J by 0 bases, and 13 bases separated the two germline ends. This clonotype has just a few counts. The antigen is undetermined. TCRdb re-derived calls from the RT-PCR reads in MiXCR, one entry per CDR3 protein. The sample shows under 550,000 distinct CDR3 sequences, approximately 7.7% of them seen only once. Material: PBMCs from blood, obtained 23 months after vaccination. The chain uses TRBV6-1 and TRBJ2-4, with a tentative D call TRBD1 (5 bases). The clonotype originates from a man aged 45-69 years who received an inactivated influenza vaccine. CDR3 DNA: TGTGCCAGCAATAATTTAGGGGAAGCCAAAAACATTCAGTACTTC. This sequence encodes CASNNLGEAKNIQYF.